This passage covers 26 T cell receptor beta chains from one sample sequenced in a study of cytomegalovirus exposure and HLA in healthy donors. Vbeta (60) and Jbeta (13) primers were used in the PCR. Method: immunoSEQ multiplex PCR; TCRdb's copy keeps in-frame clones and lacks some. The data show 150,000 to 200,000 clones, about 80% seen once. Sequenced input: PBMCs. The receptors shown here come from a man between 50 and 59 years old in good health and CMV-seropositive.

The chain is built from TRBV5-1 and TRBJ1-5; 7 bases fit TRBD1. The germline V gene encodes CDR1 SGHRS and CDR2 YFSETQ. V was clipped by 4 bases and J by 5 bases; unmatched bases: 9. The CDR3 runs to 15 residues. The CDR3: CASSPETGRHQPQHF. As DNA, the CDR3 is TGCGCCAGCAGCCCAGAGACAGGGAGGCATCAGCCCCAGCATTTT.

The chain links TRBV7-2 to TRBJ2-7; D ambiguous. The V end lost 2 bases, the J end lost 7 bases, and 12 bases lay between the germline ends. There are 13 residues in the CDR3. Germline CDR1 and CDR2: SGHTA and FQGNSA. The CDR3 coding sequence is TGTGCCAGCAGCTTAACCCCGATCTGGGAGCAGTACGTC. Translating gives CASSLTPIWEQYV.

This clone was detected only a few times. The rearrangement links TRBV5-1 to TRBJ1-2; tentative D call: TRBD1 (6 bases). Germline values: CDR1 SGHRS, CDR2 YFSETQ. This CDR3 has 14 amino acids. V lost 7 bases and J 4 bases, leaving 17 bases between the germline ends. DNA of the CDR3: TGCGCCAGCTCCCGAGGGGGTTTGGTCTATGGCTACACCTTC. This encodes CASSRGGLVYGYTF.

The V call is TRBV7-9, the J call TRBJ2-2; D may be TRBD2 (5 bases). V was trimmed by 3 bases and J by 0 bases, leaving 14 bases between them. This CDR3 contains 17 residues. Germline CDR1 SEHNR, CDR2 FQNEAQ (reference sequence). For the CDR3, the DNA is TGTGCCAGCAGCTTGACGCCTCTAGCCTCGAACACCGGGGAGCTGTTTTTT. It is translated as CASSLTPLASNTGELFF. Variable domain in full (rest from reference TRBV7-9 and TRBJ2-2): DTGVSQNPRHKITKRGQNVTFRCDPISEHNRLYWYRQTLGQGPEFLTYFQNEAQLEKSRLLSDRFSAERPKGSFSTLEIQRTEQGDSAMYLCASSLTPLASNTGELFFGEGSRLTVL.

This clone was observed once. This chain connects TRBV6-1 to TRBJ1-2; D not resolved. V lost 5 bases and J 4 bases, leaving 8 bases between the germline ends. Germline CDR1 is MNHNS and CDR2 is SASEGT. The CDR3 has 12 residues. CDR3 nucleotides: TGTGCCAGCAGTTCGGAGGGCTATGGCTACACCTTC. Its translation is CASSSEGYGYTF.

J is TRBJ2-3 and V is TRBV4-2; 14 bases map to TRBD2. Trimming at V came to 1 base and at J to 0 bases, leaving 3 bases not matched to a gene. The CDR3 loop spans 18 amino acids. Per the germline V gene, CDR1 is LGHNA and CDR2 is YNFKEQ. As DNA, the CDR3 is TGTGCCAGCAGCCAAGGACTAGCGGGGGGGCCAAGCACAGATACGCAGTATTTT. As protein: CASSQGLAGGPSTDTQYF.

The chain has TRBV6-4 and TRBJ1-2; no firm D call. CDR1 is MRHNA and CDR2 is SNTAGT in the germline V gene. Trimming left V 3 bases short and J 8 bases short, with 16 bases between. The CDR3 loop spans 14 amino acids. This CDR3 is CASSDDPRGRGYTF. The CDR3 DNA reads TGTGCCAGCAGTGATGATCCGAGAGGCCGGGGCTACACCTTC.

The rearrangement uses TRBV11-2 and TRBJ1-1; tentative D call: TRBD1 (5 bases). V was shortened by 4 bases and J by 1 base, with 7 bases between the two germline ends. The CDR3 runs to 13 residues. The germline CDR1 and CDR2 sequences are SGHAT and FQNNGV. CDR3 amino acids: CASSSTENTEAFF. CDR3 DNA sequence: TGTGCCAGCAGCTCGACAGAGAACACTGAAGCTTTCTTT.

The sample holds a few counts of this clone. Other DNA sequences in the sample encode the same CDR3. The rearrangement uses TRBV30 and TRBJ2-1, with D perhaps TRBD1 (5 bases). Trimming removed 3 bases from V and 4 bases from J, with 10 bases in between. The germline V gene has CDR1 GTSNPN and CDR2 SVGIG (reference sequence). The CDR3 is made up of 13 amino acids. CDR3 nucleotides: TGTGCCTGGAGCCTTGACAGTTACAATGAGCAGTTCTTC. This codes for CAWSLDSYNEQFF.

V and J are TRBV6-6 and TRBJ1-5; 10 bases fit TRBD1. With V trimmed by 5 bases and J by 6 bases, 10 bases remained unmatched. The CDR3 loop spans 16 amino acids. Germline V gene sequence: CDR1 MNHNY, CDR2 SVGAGI (reference sequence). This CDR3 is CASSARTGGLPQPQHF. In DNA form, the CDR3 reads TGTGCCAGCAGTGCAAGGACAGGGGGTCTTCCTCAGCCCCAGCATTTT.

J is TRBJ2-5 and V is TRBV5-1; 7 bases map to TRBD2. The J call may be mistaken, given a closer DNA end match to TRBJ2-7. Per germline, CDR1 SGHRS and CDR2 YFSETQ. The CDR3 loop spans 16 amino acids. The CDR3 sequence: CASSLDGGGLLYEQYF. As DNA, the CDR3 is TGCGCCAGCAGCTTGGATGGGGGAGGGTTGCTCTACGAGCAGTACTTC.

The chain links TRBV30 to TRBJ1-5, with D perhaps matching TRBD1 (6 bases). This CDR3 has 13 amino acids. CDR1 is GTSNPN and CDR2 is SVGIG in the germline V gene (reference sequence). The V end lost 3 bases, the J end lost 5 bases, and 11 bases lay between the germline ends. The CDR3 DNA is TGTGCCTGGAGAGGACAGAACGATCAGCCCCAGCATTTT. Translation gives CAWRGQNDQPQHF. The whole variable domain, remainder taken from reference TRBV30 and TRBJ1-5, is SQTIHQWPATLVQPVGSPLSLECTVEGTSNPNLYWYRQAAGRGLQLLFYSVGIGQISSEVPQNLSASRPQDRQFILSSKKLLLSDSGFYLCAWRGQNDQPQHFGDGTRLSIL.

V usage is TRBV10-2 and J usage is TRBJ2-2, with 8 positions matching TRBD2. The CDR3 runs to 15 residues. V was pared by 8 bases and J by 0 bases, with 5 bases of the junction left unmatched. Germline assignment: CDR1 WSHSY and CDR2 SAAADI. DNA for the CDR3: TGCGCCAGCGGCGGGGGGTACGCGAACACCGGGGAGCTGTTTTTT. It translates to CASGGGYANTGELFF.

The chain uses TRBV5-1 and TRBJ2-1; 9 nucleotides match TRBD1. With 4 bases clipped from V and 6 bases from J, the junction kept 8 bases outside the gene matches. The CDR3 is 15 amino acids. CDR1 is SGHRS and CDR2 is YFSETQ in the germline V gene. The CDR3 coding sequence is TGCGCCAGCAGCCGCGGGACAGGGTCCGCCAATGAGCAGTTCTTC. Translation: CASSRGTGSANEQFF.

This clone occurred once. V and J are TRBV2 and TRBJ1-6; 7 bases line up with TRBD1. This CDR3 is 17 amino acids long. Trimming removed 3 bases from V and 0 bases from J; junction bases left unmatched: 5. Germline CDR1 is SNHLY and CDR2 is FYNNEI. Written as DNA, the CDR3 is TGTGCCAGCAGTGAGGTGCAGGGGGGCTCCTATAATTCACCCCTCCACTTT. Translating gives CASSEVQGGSYNSPLHF. Full variable domain (outside the CDR3, taken from reference TRBV2 and TRBJ1-6): EPEVTQTPSHQVTQMGQEVILRCVPISNHLYFYWYRQILGQKVEFLVSFYNNEISEKSEIFDDQFSVERPDGSNFTLKIRSTKLEDSAMYFCASSEVQGGSYNSPLHFGNGTRLTVT.

The genes are TRBV28 and TRBJ1-6; D may be TRBD1 (5 bases). Trimming took 7 bases from V and 10 from J, leaving 14 bases between them. Per germline, CDR1 MDHEN and CDR2 SYDVKM. CDR3 length equals 13 residues. The CDR3 spells CASTQQVRSPLHF. DNA for the CDR3: TGTGCCAGCACCCAACAGGTGCGATCACCCCTCCACTTT.

The chain carries TRBV7-8 and TRBJ2-3, with D possibly TRBD2 on 5 matching bases. Germline CDR1 is SGHVS and CDR2 is FQNEAQ. The V gene lost 2 bases and the J gene lost 2 bases, with 8 bases spanning the gap. The CDR3 has 14 amino acids. CDR3 region: CASSLMEDTDTQYF. The CDR3 DNA reads as TGTGCCAGCAGCTTAATGGAGGACACAGATACGCAGTATTTT.

The chain has TRBV27 and TRBJ2-1; 7 nucleotides match TRBD1. The CDR3 spans 15 residues. With 2 bases clipped from V and 7 bases from J, the junction kept 8 bases outside the gene matches. The V gene's germline CDR1 is MNHEY and CDR2 SMNVEV (reference sequence). In nucleotides, the CDR3 is TGTGCCAGCAGTTTAAAATGGACAGGTCTGAATGAGCAGTTCTTC. Translation gives CASSLKWTGLNEQFF.

This clone showed up just a few times. The chain joins TRBV6-5 to TRBJ1-1, with D unclear. V was trimmed by 10 bases and J by 1 base, leaving 13 bases between them. Germline V gene data show CDR1 as MNHEY and CDR2 as SVGAGI. The CDR3 sequence is 13 residues long. The CDR3, as DNA: TGTGCCACCTCAGGTTCATGGAACACTGAAGCTTTCTTT. Protein: CATSGSWNTEAFF.

This chain connects TRBV4-3 to TRBJ1-2; tentatively, D is TRBD1 (5 bases). The CDR3 has 13 amino acids. Between the trimmed V and J ends, which lost 4 bases and 6 bases, there was a span of 12 bases. Germline loops: CDR1 LGHNA, CDR2 YSLEER. The CDR3 DNA reads as TGCGCCAGCAGCCTAGACCAGGGAAATGGCTACACCTTC. As protein: CASSLDQGNGYTF.

The chain links TRBV14 to TRBJ1-1; D perhaps matches TRBD1 (6 bases). Trimming took off 4 bases at V and 4 bases at J, with 16 bases between the two ends. Germline values: CDR1 SGHDN, CDR2 FVKESK. The length of the CDR3 is 15 residues. CDR3 sequence (DNA): TGTGCCAGCAGCCTACCCACAGGGAGTTTCACTGAAGCTTTCTTT. Protein sequence: CASSLPTGSFTEAFF.

The chain combines TRBV28 with TRBJ1-1; D is unresolved. The CDR3 runs 14 residues. V shed 3 bases and J shed 0 bases, with 8 bases lying between them. Germline CDR1 reads MDHEN; CDR2 reads SYDVKM. CDR3 nucleotide sequence: TGTGCCAGCAGTTTGATAGCCCTGAACACTGAAGCTTTCTTT. Protein: CASSLIALNTEAFF. Full variable domain (rest looked up from reference TRBV28 and TRBJ1-1): DVKVTQSSRYLVKRTGEKVFLECVQDMDHENMFWYRQDPGLGLRLIYFSYDVKMKEKGDIPEGYSVSREKKERFSLILESASTNQTSMYLCASSLIALNTEAFFGQGTRLTVV.

The genes are TRBV7-8 and TRBJ1-2; TRBD1 aligns across 7 bases. Unmatched junction bases numbered 7, after V lost 4 bases and J lost 2 bases. This CDR3 region has 15 residues. CDR1 is SGHVS, CDR2 FQNEAQ, per germline. CDR3 in DNA: TGTGCCAGCAGCTCAAGTCAAGGGGGCAACTATGGCTACACCTTC. Translating gives CASSSSQGGNYGYTF.

The CDR3 bases are TGTGCCAGCAGTTACGGGACAACATATAATTCACCCCTCCACTTT. Residues: CASSYGTTYNSPLHF. This chain connects TRBV6-5 to TRBJ1-6; possible D gene TRBD1, 6 bases. CDR3 length equals 15 residues. The germline gives CDR1 MNHEY, CDR2 SVGAGI. Trimming cost V 2 bases and J 4 bases, with 9 bases left between them.

The chain couples TRBV5-1 to TRBJ1-1; TRBD1 agrees at 8 bases. Germline CDR1 reads SGHRS; CDR2 reads YFSETQ. The V segment lost 4 bases and the J segment 0 bases; nucleotides outside the gene matches: 2. The CDR3 consists of 14 residues. In nucleotides, the CDR3 is TGCGCCAGCAGCCGACAGGGGATGAACACTGAAGCTTTCTTT. This translates into CASSRQGMNTEAFF.

CDR3 protein: CASSSRQGAPAGREQYF. CDR3 bases: TGTGCCAGCAGCTCCCGACAGGGGGCCCCCGCGGGGAGGGAGCAGTACTTC. The chain carries TRBV7-9 and TRBJ2-7; 10 bases align to TRBD1. The germline V gene encodes CDR1 SEHNR and CDR2 FQNEAQ (reference sequence). The CDR3 loop spans 17 amino acids. V shed 4 bases and J 7 bases; nucleotides not matched to a gene: 16.